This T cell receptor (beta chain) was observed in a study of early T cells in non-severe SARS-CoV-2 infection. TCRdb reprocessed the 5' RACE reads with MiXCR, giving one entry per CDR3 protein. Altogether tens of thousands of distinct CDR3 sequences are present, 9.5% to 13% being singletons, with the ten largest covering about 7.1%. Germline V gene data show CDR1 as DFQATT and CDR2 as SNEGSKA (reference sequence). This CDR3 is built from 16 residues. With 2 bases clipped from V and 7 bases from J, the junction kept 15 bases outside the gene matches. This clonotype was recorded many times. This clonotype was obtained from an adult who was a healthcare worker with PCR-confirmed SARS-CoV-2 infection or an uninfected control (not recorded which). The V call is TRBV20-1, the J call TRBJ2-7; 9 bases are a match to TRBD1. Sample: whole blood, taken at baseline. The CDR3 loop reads CSARSGLGQGSGEQYF. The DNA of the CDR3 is TGCAGTGCTAGATCAGGGCTCGGACAGGGGTCGGGGGAGCAGTACTTC.